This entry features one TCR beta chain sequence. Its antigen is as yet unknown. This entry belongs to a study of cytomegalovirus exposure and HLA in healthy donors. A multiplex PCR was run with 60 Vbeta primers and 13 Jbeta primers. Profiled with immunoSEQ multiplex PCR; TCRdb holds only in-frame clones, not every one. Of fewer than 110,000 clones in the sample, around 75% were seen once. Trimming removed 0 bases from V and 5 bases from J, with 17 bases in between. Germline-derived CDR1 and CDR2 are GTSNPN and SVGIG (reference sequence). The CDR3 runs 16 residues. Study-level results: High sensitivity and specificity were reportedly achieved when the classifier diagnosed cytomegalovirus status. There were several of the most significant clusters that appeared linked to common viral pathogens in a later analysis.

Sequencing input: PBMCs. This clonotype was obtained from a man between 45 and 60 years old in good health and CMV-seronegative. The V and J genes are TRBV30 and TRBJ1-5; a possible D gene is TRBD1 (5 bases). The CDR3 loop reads CAWSVSGRASDQPQHF. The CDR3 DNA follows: TGTGCCTGGAGTGTATCCGGCAGGGCCTCCGATCAGCCCCAGCATTTT.